Each of the 3 T cell receptor beta chains below was sequenced from the same sample in a study of blood T cells in healthy people across ages. It was with a sample-barcoded 5' primer and a J-beta primer mix that a second PCR of about 6 to 12 cycles was run. Each CDR3 protein is one row after TCRdb ran MiXCR on the 5' RACE reads. Of hundreds of thousands of distinct CDR3 sequences in the sample, around 20% were seen once. The material sequenced was blood. Receptor source: a man in his sixties or seventies in good health.

This clonotype was counted many times. This sequence joins TRBV20-1 and TRBJ2-7; 8 bases agree with TRBD1. V dropped 3 bases and J dropped 3; count of bases not matched to a gene: 1. The length of the CDR3 is 12 residues. Germline-derived CDR1 and CDR2 are DFQATT and SNEGSKA (reference sequence). This CDR3 reads CSASDRGYEQYF. CDR3 nucleotide sequence: TGCAGTGCTAGCGACAGGGGCTACGAGCAGTACTTC.

The chain carries TRBV13 and TRBJ2-5; D is undetermined. V lost 5 bases to trimming and J lost 1 base, with 14 bases between them. This CDR3 is 15 amino acids long. The V gene's germline CDR1 is PRHDT and CDR2 FYEKMQ (reference sequence). The CDR3, as DNA: TGTGCCAGCAGCAAAACCATAGCAGGCCAAGAGACCCAGTACTTC. Translating gives CASSKTIAGQETQYF.

This clonotype was seen a few times. The genes are TRBV20-1 and TRBJ2-7; D not resolved. The CDR3 totals 13 residues. Trimming left V 5 bases short and J 3 bases short, with 14 bases between. Per germline, CDR1 DFQATT and CDR2 SNEGSKA (reference sequence). CDR3: CSALVASNYEQYF. CDR3 nucleotides: TGCAGTGCTCTGGTCGCTTCCAACTACGAGCAGTACTTC.